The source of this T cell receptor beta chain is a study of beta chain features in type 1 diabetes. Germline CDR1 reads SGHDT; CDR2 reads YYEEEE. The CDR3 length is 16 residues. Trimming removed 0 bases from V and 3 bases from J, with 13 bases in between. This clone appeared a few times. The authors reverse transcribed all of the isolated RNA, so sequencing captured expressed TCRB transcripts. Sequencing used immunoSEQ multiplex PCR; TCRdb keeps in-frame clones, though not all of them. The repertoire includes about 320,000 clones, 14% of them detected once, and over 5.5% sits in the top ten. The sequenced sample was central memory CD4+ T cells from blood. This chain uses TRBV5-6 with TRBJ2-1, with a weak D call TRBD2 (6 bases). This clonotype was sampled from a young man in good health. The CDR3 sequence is CASSLGGSGGYNEQFF. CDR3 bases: TGTGCCAGCAGCTTGGGGGGTAGCGGAGGCTACAATGAGCAGTTCTTC.